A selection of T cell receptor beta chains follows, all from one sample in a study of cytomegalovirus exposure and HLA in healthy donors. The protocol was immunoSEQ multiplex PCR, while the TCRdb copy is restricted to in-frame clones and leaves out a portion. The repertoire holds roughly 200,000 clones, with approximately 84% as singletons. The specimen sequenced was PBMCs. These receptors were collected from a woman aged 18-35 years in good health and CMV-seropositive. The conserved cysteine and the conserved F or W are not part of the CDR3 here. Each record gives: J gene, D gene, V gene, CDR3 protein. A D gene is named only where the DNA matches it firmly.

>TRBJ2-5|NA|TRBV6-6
ASLGESWETQY
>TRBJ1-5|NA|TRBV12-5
ASGLWARNSNQPQH
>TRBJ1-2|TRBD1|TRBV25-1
ASSEGTGDYYGYT
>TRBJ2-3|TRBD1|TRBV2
ASSPGQGEDTQY
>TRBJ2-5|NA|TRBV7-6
ASSLVDARGTQY
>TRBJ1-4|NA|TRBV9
ASSVTGSDEKLF
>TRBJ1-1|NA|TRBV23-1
ASSQVRTANTEAF
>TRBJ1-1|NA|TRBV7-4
ASSCWSSNTEAF
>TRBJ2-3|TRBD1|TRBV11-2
ASSLGQGNTDTQY
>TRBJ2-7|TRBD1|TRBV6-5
ASRKGQAYEQY
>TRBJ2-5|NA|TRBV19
ASSIVDGAVVTQY
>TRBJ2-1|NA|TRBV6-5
ASSSRDSTRQF
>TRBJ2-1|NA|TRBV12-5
ASGSRDRMNEQF
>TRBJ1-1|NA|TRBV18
ASSKDGGTEAF
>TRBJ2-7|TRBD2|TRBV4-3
ASSHLAGPYEQY
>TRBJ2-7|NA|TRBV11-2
ASSLGRPGAQYEQY
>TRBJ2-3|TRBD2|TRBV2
ASRASSGDGPDTQY